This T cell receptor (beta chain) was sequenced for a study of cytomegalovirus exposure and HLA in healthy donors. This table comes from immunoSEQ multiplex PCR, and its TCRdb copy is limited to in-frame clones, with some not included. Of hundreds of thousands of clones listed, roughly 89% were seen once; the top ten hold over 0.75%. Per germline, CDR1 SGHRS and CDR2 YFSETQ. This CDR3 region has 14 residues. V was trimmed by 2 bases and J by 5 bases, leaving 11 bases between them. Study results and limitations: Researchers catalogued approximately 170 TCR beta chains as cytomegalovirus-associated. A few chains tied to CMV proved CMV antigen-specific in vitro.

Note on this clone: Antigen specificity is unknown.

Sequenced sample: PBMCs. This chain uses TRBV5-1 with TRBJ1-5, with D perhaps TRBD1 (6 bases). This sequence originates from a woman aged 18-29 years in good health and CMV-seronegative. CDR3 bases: TGCGCCAGCAGCTTCTCCCCAGGGGATCAGCCCCAGCATTTT. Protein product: CASSFSPGDQPQHF.